These T cell receptor beta chains were read from a single sample in a study of identical twins. TCRdb re-derived calls from the 5' RACE reads in MiXCR, one entry per CDR3 protein. Here the sample spans about 720,000 distinct CDR3 sequences, over 8.5% being singletons. These same records also appear under a second study, on yellow fever vaccine responses in identical twins.

Sequencing was done on a sample of PBMCs. All receptors derive from a woman aged 18-29 years in good health. Each CDR3 is given with its conserved first and last residue. The D gene is left open where the match is weak. Clone size is not always given. Where it is, it says once, few, many or a class for expanded clones.

clone size: many; J gene: TRBJ2-3; D gene: TRBD1; V gene: TRBV5-5; CDR3 DNA: TGTGCCAGCAGCTCCGGGACAGGCACAGATACGCAGTATTTT; CDR3 protein: CASSSGTGTDTQYF
clone size: many; J gene: TRBJ2-6; D gene: -; V gene: TRBV6-4; CDR3 DNA: TGTGCCAGCAGTGACACGGAAATCTCTGGGGCCAACGTCCTGACTTTC; CDR3 protein: CASSDTEISGANVLTF
clone size: few; J gene: TRBJ2-7; D gene: TRBD2; V gene: TRBV3-1; CDR3 DNA: TGTGCCAGCAGCCAAGATGCTAGCGGGGGACCTTCCTTC; CDR3 protein: CASSQDASGGPSF
clone size: many; J gene: TRBJ2-2; D gene: TRBD1; V gene: TRBV20-1; CDR3 DNA: TGCAGTGCTAGAGATCTCATCGGACAGGGACGGGGCACCGGGGAGCTGTTTTTT; CDR3 protein: CSARDLIGQGRGTGELFF
clone size: -; J gene: TRBJ1-6; D gene: TRBD1; V gene: TRBV2; CDR3 DNA: TGTGCCAGCATAGGGAAAGGGGGCGGTTCACCCCTCCACTTT; CDR3 protein: CASIGKGGGSPLHF
clone size: few; J gene: TRBJ2-1; D gene: TRBD2; V gene: TRBV12-5; CDR3 DNA: TGTGCTAGTGGTCCAAGCGGGAGGGCCGTCAATGAGCAGTTCTTC; CDR3 protein: CASGPSGRAVNEQFF
clone size: -; J gene: TRBJ2-5; D gene: -; V gene: TRBV6-1; CDR3 DNA: TGTGCCAGCACCCTAGACGGGTCCCAAGAGACCCAGTACTTC; CDR3 protein: CASTLDGSQETQYF
clone size: few; J gene: TRBJ2-6; D gene: -; V gene: TRBV18; CDR3 DNA: TGTGCCAGCTCGCATGCAAACCTCGGGACCCAGCGCGTCAACGTCCTGACTTTC; CDR3 protein: CASSHANLGTQRVNVLTF
clone size: -; J gene: TRBJ1-1; D gene: -; V gene: TRBV6-5; CDR3 DNA: TGTGCCAGCAGTTACTCGGCAGTGAATAATGAAGCTTTCTTT; CDR3 protein: CASSYSAVNNEAFF
clone size: -; J gene: TRBJ2-2; D gene: TRBD1; V gene: TRBV20-1; CDR3 DNA: TGCAGTGCTAAAACCAGGGGGCTCAACGGGGAGCTGTTTTTT; CDR3 protein: CSAKTRGLNGELFF
clone size: -; J gene: TRBJ1-1; D gene: TRBD1; V gene: TRBV7-9; CDR3 DNA: TGTGCCAGCAGCGCCCAGGGGGCCCTGACTGAAGCTTTCTTT; CDR3 protein: CASSAQGALTEAFF
clone size: few; J gene: TRBJ2-3; D gene: TRBD2; V gene: TRBV28; CDR3 DNA: TGTGCCAGCAGTACCCGGCTAGCGGGGGGTGCAGATACGCAGTATTTT; CDR3 protein: CASSTRLAGGADTQYF
clone size: many; J gene: TRBJ1-6; D gene: -; V gene: TRBV7-2; CDR3 DNA: TGTGCCAGCAGCCCCCTCCCCGCATCGCATTCACCCCTCCACTTT; CDR3 protein: CASSPLPASHSPLHF
clone size: few; J gene: TRBJ2-1; D gene: -; V gene: TRBV5-1; CDR3 DNA: TGCGCCAGCAGCTTGACTTATACCCTCCTCAGCAACAATGAGCAGTTCTTC; CDR3 protein: CASSLTYTLLSNNEQFF
clone size: -; J gene: TRBJ2-1; D gene: -; V gene: TRBV19; CDR3 DNA: TGTGCCAGTAGTATACTGGCTTACAATGAGCAGTTCTTC; CDR3 protein: CASSILAYNEQFF
clone size: few; J gene: TRBJ2-3; D gene: TRBD2; V gene: TRBV12-3/TRBV12-4; CDR3 DNA: TGTGCCAGCAGTTTTACTGCTAGCGGGGGGGATACGCAGTATTTT; CDR3 protein: CASSFTASGGDTQYF
clone size: -; J gene: TRBJ2-7; D gene: TRBD2; V gene: TRBV10-3; CDR3 DNA: TGTGCCATCAGTGAGTCGGCGGGAGGAACCTACGAGCAGTACTTC; CDR3 protein: CAISESAGGTYEQYF
clone size: many; J gene: TRBJ2-1; D gene: TRBD1; V gene: TRBV7-2; CDR3 DNA: TGTGCCAGCAGCTTCGGGACAGGGTCTCTTGAGCAGTTCTTC; CDR3 protein: CASSFGTGSLEQFF
clone size: few; J gene: TRBJ2-1; D gene: TRBD2; V gene: TRBV4-3; CDR3 DNA: TGCGCCAGCAGCCAGTTTAGCGGGGCGGGCTACAATGAGCAGTTCTTC; CDR3 protein: CASSQFSGAGYNEQFF
clone size: many; J gene: TRBJ2-5; D gene: -; V gene: TRBV20-1; CDR3 DNA: TGCAGTGCTAGAGCCGGGGCCGTTCGCGAGACCCAGTACTTC; CDR3 protein: CSARAGAVRETQYF
clone size: -; J gene: TRBJ2-5; D gene: TRBD2; V gene: TRBV12-3/TRBV12-4; CDR3 DNA: TGTGCCAGCAGCCTTAGCGGGGGCCAGCTAAGGGAGACCCAGTACTTC; CDR3 protein: CASSLSGGQLRETQYF
clone size: few; J gene: TRBJ2-7; D gene: -; V gene: TRBV12-3/TRBV12-4; CDR3 DNA: TGTGCCAGCAGTTTATCCTGGGGCTCCTACGAGCAGTACTTC; CDR3 protein: CASSLSWGSYEQYF
clone size: many; J gene: TRBJ2-7; D gene: TRBD1; V gene: TRBV11-2; CDR3 DNA: TGTGCCAGCAGCTTTGGACAGGCCTACGAGCAGTACTTC; CDR3 protein: CASSFGQAYEQYF
clone size: many; J gene: TRBJ2-2; D gene: TRBD1; V gene: TRBV24-1; CDR3 DNA: TGTGCCACCAGTGACCCGACAGGGGGCGATACCGGGGAGCTGTTTTTT; CDR3 protein: CATSDPTGGDTGELFF
clone size: few; J gene: TRBJ1-6; D gene: TRBD1; V gene: TRBV20-1; CDR3 DNA: TGCAGTGCTAGAGATCAGACAGGGTCCTCACCCCTCCACTTT; CDR3 protein: CSARDQTGSSPLHF
clone size: few; J gene: TRBJ2-1; D gene: -; V gene: TRBV9; CDR3 DNA: TGTGCCAGCAGCGTAAGGTCTGGAAGGGCGGGCTCCTACAATGAGCAGTTCTTC; CDR3 protein: CASSVRSGRAGSYNEQFF
clone size: many; J gene: TRBJ2-3; D gene: -; V gene: TRBV6-5; CDR3 DNA: TGTGCCAGCAGCATGTGGGGGGATACGCAGTATTTT; CDR3 protein: CASSMWGDTQYF
clone size: few; J gene: TRBJ2-7; D gene: TRBD1; V gene: TRBV10-3; CDR3 DNA: TGTGCCATCAGTGGTCCCCTTGGACGGGCAGGGGGAGATTTGGCCGAGCAGTACTTC; CDR3 protein: CAISGPLGRAGGDLAEQYF
clone size: many; J gene: TRBJ2-1; D gene: TRBD2; V gene: TRBV5-1; CDR3 DNA: TGCGCCAGCAGCTTGGGACTAGCCAATGAGCAGTTCTTC; CDR3 protein: CASSLGLANEQFF
clone size: -; J gene: TRBJ2-1; D gene: TRBD2; V gene: TRBV7-2; CDR3 DNA: TGTGCCAGCAGCTTTTGGTCTAGCGGGAGGTCCTACAATGAGCAGTTCTTC; CDR3 protein: CASSFWSSGRSYNEQFF
clone size: -; J gene: TRBJ2-7; D gene: TRBD2; V gene: TRBV6-2/TRBV6-3; CDR3 DNA: TGTGCCAGCAGTTACTCCCCTAGCGGAGAGTCCTACGAGCAGTACTTC; CDR3 protein: CASSYSPSGESYEQYF
clone size: many; J gene: TRBJ1-2; D gene: TRBD1; V gene: TRBV6-1; CDR3 DNA: TGTGCCAGCAGCCCCCTCGGACAGGGGAGTGACTATGGCTACACCTTC; CDR3 protein: CASSPLGQGSDYGYTF
clone size: many; J gene: TRBJ2-7; D gene: -; V gene: TRBV16; CDR3 DNA: TGTGCCAGCAGCCCGGGGTGGAGCGAGCAGTACTTC; CDR3 protein: CASSPGWSEQYF
clone size: many; J gene: TRBJ2-7; D gene: TRBD2; V gene: TRBV10-3; CDR3 DNA: TGTGCCATCAGCAGACTAGCGGGAGACTACGAGCAGTACTTC; CDR3 protein: CAISRLAGDYEQYF
clone size: -; J gene: TRBJ2-1; D gene: TRBD1; V gene: TRBV11-3; CDR3 DNA: TGTGCCAGCAGCTTAGAAAACAGGGGAGAGCAGTTCTTC; CDR3 protein: CASSLENRGEQFF
clone size: -; J gene: TRBJ2-3; D gene: -; V gene: TRBV12-3/TRBV12-4; CDR3 DNA: TGTGCCAGTAACAGGGCTGGCACAGATACGCAGTATTTT; CDR3 protein: CASNRAGTDTQYF
clone size: few; J gene: TRBJ2-5; D gene: TRBD2; V gene: TRBV6-2/TRBV6-3; CDR3 DNA: TGTGCCAGCACCCTAGCGGTTCAAGAGACCCAGTACTTC; CDR3 protein: CASTLAVQETQYF
clone size: few; J gene: TRBJ1-2; D gene: TRBD1; V gene: TRBV6-1; CDR3 DNA: TGTGCCAGCAGTCTCTGGAAGACAGGGATCTATGGCTACACCTTC; CDR3 protein: CASSLWKTGIYGYTF
clone size: -; J gene: TRBJ2-7; D gene: TRBD1; V gene: TRBV10-3; CDR3 DNA: TGTGCCATCAGTGGACAGGGGGCCGACGAGCAGTACTTC; CDR3 protein: CAISGQGADEQYF
clone size: few; J gene: TRBJ2-1; D gene: TRBD1; V gene: TRBV11-1; CDR3 DNA: TGTGCCAGCAGCTTTTCACCGGGACAGGGGGGCCAGTCCTACAATGAGCAGTTCTTC; CDR3 protein: CASSFSPGQGGQSYNEQFF
clone size: -; J gene: TRBJ2-7; D gene: -; V gene: TRBV12-3/TRBV12-4; CDR3 DNA: TGTGCCAGCAGTTTTGATCTAGCGAATCCCTACGAGCAGTACTTC; CDR3 protein: CASSFDLANPYEQYF
clone size: -; J gene: TRBJ2-1; D gene: TRBD2; V gene: TRBV11-2; CDR3 DNA: TGTGCCAGCAGCCCCCTAAAAGCGGGAACCTACAATGAGCAGTTCTTC; CDR3 protein: CASSPLKAGTYNEQFF
clone size: few; J gene: TRBJ2-3; D gene: TRBD1; V gene: TRBV5-8; CDR3 DNA: TGTGCCAGCAGCTTTATAACAGGGGAATGGGGCACAGATACGCAGTATTTT; CDR3 protein: CASSFITGEWGTDTQYF
clone size: many; J gene: TRBJ1-2; D gene: -; V gene: TRBV29-1; CDR3 DNA: TGCAGCGTTGAAGGGGGGATCTATGGCTACACCTTC; CDR3 protein: CSVEGGIYGYTF
clone size: few; J gene: TRBJ2-1; D gene: TRBD1; V gene: TRBV7-6; CDR3 DNA: TGTGCCAGCAGCTGGACTCGTGGAGACAGGGGGCACTACAATGAGCAGTTCTTC; CDR3 protein: CASSWTRGDRGHYNEQFF
clone size: few; J gene: TRBJ2-5; D gene: TRBD2; V gene: TRBV29-1; CDR3 DNA: TGCAGCGTTGAACTAGCGGGGGGACTAGAGACCCAGTACTTC; CDR3 protein: CSVELAGGLETQYF
clone size: many; J gene: TRBJ1-6; D gene: -; V gene: TRBV5-1; CDR3 DNA: TGCGCCAGCAGCCAGGAGGTCCTTTCCGGTTCACCCCTCCACTTT; CDR3 protein: CASSQEVLSGSPLHF
clone size: -; J gene: TRBJ1-4; D gene: -; V gene: TRBV29-1; CDR3 DNA: TGCAGCGTTGATGTCGGACCAGGGCTGTTTTTT; CDR3 protein: CSVDVGPGLFF
clone size: many; J gene: TRBJ2-7; D gene: -; V gene: TRBV20-1; CDR3 DNA: TGCAGTACCACCCGGGACGGACTCTTCTACGAGCAGTACTTC; CDR3 protein: CSTTRDGLFYEQYF
clone size: -; J gene: TRBJ2-1; D gene: TRBD2; V gene: TRBV6-2/TRBV6-3; CDR3 DNA: TGTGCCAGCAGTTACCTTAGCGGGACCTCCTACAATGAGCAGTTCTTC; CDR3 protein: CASSYLSGTSYNEQFF
clone size: few; J gene: TRBJ2-3; D gene: -; V gene: TRBV14; CDR3 DNA: TGTGCCAGCAGCCAAGCCCGGGCCTCCGGTCCCACAGATACGCAGTATTTT; CDR3 protein: CASSQARASGPTDTQYF
clone size: -; J gene: TRBJ1-5; D gene: -; V gene: TRBV28; CDR3 DNA: TGTGCCAGCACCCGGGGGCAGGGCAATCAGCCCCAGCATTTT; CDR3 protein: CASTRGQGNQPQHF
clone size: few; J gene: TRBJ2-1; D gene: TRBD1; V gene: TRBV28; CDR3 DNA: TGTGCCAGCAGTTTTTTAGACAGGGGCAATGAGCAGTTCTTC; CDR3 protein: CASSFLDRGNEQFF
clone size: few; J gene: TRBJ2-7; D gene: -; V gene: TRBV6-2/TRBV6-3; CDR3 DNA: TGTGCCAGCAGTCTCGGCAGCGGGTGGTACTTC; CDR3 protein: CASSLGSGWYF